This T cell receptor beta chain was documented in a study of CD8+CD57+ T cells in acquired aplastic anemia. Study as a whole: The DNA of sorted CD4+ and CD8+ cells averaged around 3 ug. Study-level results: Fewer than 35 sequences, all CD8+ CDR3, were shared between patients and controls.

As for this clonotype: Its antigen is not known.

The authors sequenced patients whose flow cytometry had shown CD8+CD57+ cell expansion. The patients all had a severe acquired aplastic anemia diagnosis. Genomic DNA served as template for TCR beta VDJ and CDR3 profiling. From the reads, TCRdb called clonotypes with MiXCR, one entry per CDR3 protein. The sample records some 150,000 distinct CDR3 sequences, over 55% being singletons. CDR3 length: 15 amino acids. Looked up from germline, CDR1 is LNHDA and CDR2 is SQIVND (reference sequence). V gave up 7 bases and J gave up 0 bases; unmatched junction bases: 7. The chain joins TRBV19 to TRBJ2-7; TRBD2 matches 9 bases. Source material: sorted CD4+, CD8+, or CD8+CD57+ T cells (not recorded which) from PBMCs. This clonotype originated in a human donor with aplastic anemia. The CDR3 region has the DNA TGTGCCAGTACCTCTAGCGGGGAAAGCTCCTACGAGCAGTACTTC. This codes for CASTSSGESSYEQYF.